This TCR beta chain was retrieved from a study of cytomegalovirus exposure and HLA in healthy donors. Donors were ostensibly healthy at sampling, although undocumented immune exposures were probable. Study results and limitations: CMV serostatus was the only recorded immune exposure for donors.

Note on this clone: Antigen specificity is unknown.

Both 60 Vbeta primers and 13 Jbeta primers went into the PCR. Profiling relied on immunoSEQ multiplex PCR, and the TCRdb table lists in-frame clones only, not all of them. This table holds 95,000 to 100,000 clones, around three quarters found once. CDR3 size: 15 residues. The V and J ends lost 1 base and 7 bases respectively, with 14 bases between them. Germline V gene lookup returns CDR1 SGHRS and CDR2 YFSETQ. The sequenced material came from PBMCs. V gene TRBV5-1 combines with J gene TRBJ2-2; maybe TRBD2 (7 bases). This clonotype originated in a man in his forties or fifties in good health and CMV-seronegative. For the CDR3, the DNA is TGCGCCAGCAGCTTGCTGGCGGGGGCTCTCGGGGAGCTGTTTTTT. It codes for CASSLLAGALGELFF.